Reported below is one TCR beta chain. Its antigen is currently unknown. V lost 2 bases and J lost 1, with 17 bases in between. The CDR3 consists of 17 residues. Germline CDR1 MGHDK, CDR2 SYGVNS. These data belong to a study of shared clonotypes between healthy human individuals. The study's findings and limits: Limitation of the genetic and exposure-history diversity represented came from the few donors.

Assay runs were performed at deep level. Clones were read by immunoSEQ multiplex PCR, and TCRdb kept only the in-frame ones, dropping some. The top ten hold 12% of the sample, which has a few hundred thousand clones, 79% seen once. The study drew its donors from healthy HIV-negative adults without recent acute infections or vaccinations. All donors were Caucasian adults living in Nashville, Tennessee. Sequencing used PBMCs. This TCR came from a woman aged 40-49 years in good health. Some clones in this sample may be carry-over from other donors' samples. The chain is built from TRBV25-1 and TRBJ1-2, with D unresolved. CDR3 loop: CASSEGGWQPNNYGYTF. The DNA of the CDR3 is TGTGCCAGCAGTGAAGGCGGTTGGCAGCCGAATAACTATGGCTACACCTTC.